This T cell receptor beta chain is from a study of vaccination and CD4 T cells after COVID-19. The overall study: Taking of post-vaccine samples occurred a median about 70 days after dose two (range 14 to 241).

The treatment denotes: roughly ten-day PBMC culture with coronavirus spike peptide pools or control peptides (ViraFEST assay). PBMCs, plated at roughly 2 million per well, were grown in the presence of approximately 9.5 IU/ml IL-2 and around 10 ug/ml peptide pools. In regard to this clonotype: Its antigen remains unknown.

Germline lookup yields CDR1 SGHTA and CDR2 FQGNSA. Trimming took off 3 bases at V and 7 bases at J, with 15 bases between the two ends. CDR3 size: 15 residues. Whole-study findings and limits: Spike mono-reactivity was the property of 304 of 307 vaccine-specific clones in convalescent patients.

Oncomine TCR Beta short-read sequencing was applied to DNA from cultured CD4+ T cells. One entry per CDR3 protein results from TCRdb running MiXCR on the PCR reads. The sample holds roughly 15,000 distinct CDR3 sequences, 45% to 65% seen once. The rearrangement joins TRBV7-2 to TRBJ2-2; maybe TRBD1 (5 bases). The TCR comes from a human donor who had recovered from COVID-19. Sequenced material: CD4+ T cells from blood, cultured in vitro. CDR3 sequence reads: CASSFPRAYGGELFF. The CDR3, as DNA: TGTGCCAGCAGCTTTCCCAGGGCTTACGGCGGGGAGCTGTTTTTT.